This is a list of T cell receptor beta chains from one sample in a study of OX40 agonist ivuxolimab in advanced cancers. The method was immunoSEQ multiplex PCR; TCRdb's version includes in-frame clones alone and lacks a portion of them. The table records 60,000 or so clones, about 94% of them present only once. Specimen: CD4+ or CD8+ T cells sorted from blood, collected in a trial of the OX40 agonist ivuxolimab. These receptors originate from an adult with an advanced solid tumor such as melanoma, head and neck, liver or kidney cancer. The CDR3 runs from the conserved cysteine through the conserved F or W. A D gene is named only where the DNA matches it firmly. Rows give clone size only sometimes, using once, few, many, or a class for an expanded clone.

>TRBV29-1|NA|TRBJ2-3|NA
CSVPSRWSTDTQYF
TGCAGCGTTCCCTCCCGGTGGAGCACAGATACGCAGTATTTT
>TRBV2|TRBD1|TRBJ2-2|NA
CASEQTRTGENTGELFF
TGTGCCAGCGAACAGACCCGGACAGGGGAGAACACCGGGGAGCTGTTTTTT
>TRBV19|NA|TRBJ2-1|NA
CASRASGGAPYNEQFF
TGTGCCAGCCGCGCCTCCGGCGGGGCCCCCTACAATGAGCAGTTCTTC
>TRBV4-1|TRBD2|TRBJ2-7|NA
CASSQGGGVTYEQYF
TGCGCCAGCAGCCAAGGGGGGGGTGTAACCTACGAGCAGTACTTC
>TRBV7-8|NA|TRBJ1-2|NA
CASSLGQEYGYTF
TGTGCCAGCAGCTTAGGACAGGAGTATGGCTACACCTTC
>TRBV6-1|NA|TRBJ1-2|NA
CASSEAVTGSGGYTF
TGTGCCAGCAGTGAAGCAGTAACCGGTTCGGGTGGCTACACCTTC
>TRBV27|NA|TRBJ2-1|NA
CASRPREVYNEQFF
TGTGCCAGCAGGCCCCGGGAAGTCTACAATGAGCAGTTCTTC
>TRBV4-3|NA|TRBJ2-1|NA
CASRLDTSSYNEQFF
TGCGCCAGCAGACTAGACACAAGCTCCTACAATGAGCAGTTCTTC
>TRBV4-1|NA|TRBJ1-5|few
CASSGESNQPQHF
TGCGCCAGCAGCGGAGAGAGCAATCAGCCCCAGCATTTT
>TRBV19|NA|TRBJ2-7|NA
CASSPAPGTGPYEQYF
TGTGCCAGTAGCCCCGCTCCCGGGACCGGGCCTTACGAGCAGTACTTC
>TRBV29-1|TRBD1|TRBJ1-2|NA
CSVASGGRGYGYTF
TGCAGCGTTGCCTCAGGGGGAAGGGGCTATGGCTACACCTTC
>TRBV6-5|NA|TRBJ2-7|NA
CASSSSTYEQYF
TGTGCCAGCAGTTCTTCAACCTACGAGCAGTACTTC
>TRBV5-6|NA|TRBJ1-4|few
CASSLMPPGLLNVRGKLFF
TGTGCCAGCAGCTTGATGCCCCCCGGGCTTCTGAATGTTAGGGGAAAACTGTTTTTT
>TRBV19|NA|TRBJ2-7|NA
CASSIRPGDEQYF
TGTGCCAGTAGTATTCGTCCAGGCGACGAGCAGTACTTC
>TRBV6-1|NA|TRBJ1-5|NA
CASREWAQPQHF
TGTGCCAGCAGGGAGTGGGCTCAGCCCCAGCATTTT
>TRBV28|TRBD2|TRBJ2-7|once
CASSRLAGASSYEQYF
TGTGCCAGCAGTAGGCTAGCGGGAGCCAGCTCCTACGAGCAGTACTTC
>TRBV6-5|NA|TRBJ2-7|NA
CASSVQVNEQYF
TGTGCCAGCTCGGTACAGGTGAACGAGCAGTACTTC
>TRBV14|NA|TRBJ2-2|NA
CASSQEIGAGYTGELFF
TGTGCCAGCAGCCAAGAAATCGGCGCCGGTTACACCGGGGAGCTGTTTTTT
>TRBV21-1|NA|TRBJ2-7|NA
CASIYRSSGRIHEQYF
TGTGCCAGCATCTACCGTAGTAGCGGGAGGATCCACGAGCAGTACTTC
>TRBV7-2|NA|TRBJ2-7|NA
CASSLTGSSYEQYF
TGTGCCAGCAGCTTAACCGGGAGCTCCTACGAGCAGTACTTC
>TRBV9|NA|TRBJ1-2|NA
CASSESGGSQIGGYTF
TGTGCCAGCAGCGAAAGCGGGGGGTCGCAAATTGGTGGCTACACCTTC
>TRBV5-6|NA|TRBJ2-3|NA
CASSPGRTDTQYF
TGTGCCAGCAGCCCCGGACGAACAGATACGCAGTATTTT
>TRBV6-5|TRBD1|TRBJ1-1|NA
CASRQGARAFF
TGTGCCAGCAGACAGGGGGCGCGGGCTTTCTTT